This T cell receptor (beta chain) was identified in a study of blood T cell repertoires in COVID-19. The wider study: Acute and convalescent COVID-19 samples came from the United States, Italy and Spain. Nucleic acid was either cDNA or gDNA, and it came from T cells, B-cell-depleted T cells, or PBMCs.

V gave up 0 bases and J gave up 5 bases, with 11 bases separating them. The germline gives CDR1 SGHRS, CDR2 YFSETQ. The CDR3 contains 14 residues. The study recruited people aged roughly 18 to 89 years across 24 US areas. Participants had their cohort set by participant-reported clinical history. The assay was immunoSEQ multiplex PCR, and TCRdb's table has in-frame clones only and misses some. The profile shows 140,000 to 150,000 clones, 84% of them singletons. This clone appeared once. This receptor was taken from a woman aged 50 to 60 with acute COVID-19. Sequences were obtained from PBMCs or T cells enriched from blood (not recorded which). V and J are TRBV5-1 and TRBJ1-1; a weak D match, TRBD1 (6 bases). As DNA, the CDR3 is TGCGCCAGCAGCTTGGGGTCAGGGGAGACTGAAGCTTTCTTT. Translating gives CASSLGSGETEAFF.